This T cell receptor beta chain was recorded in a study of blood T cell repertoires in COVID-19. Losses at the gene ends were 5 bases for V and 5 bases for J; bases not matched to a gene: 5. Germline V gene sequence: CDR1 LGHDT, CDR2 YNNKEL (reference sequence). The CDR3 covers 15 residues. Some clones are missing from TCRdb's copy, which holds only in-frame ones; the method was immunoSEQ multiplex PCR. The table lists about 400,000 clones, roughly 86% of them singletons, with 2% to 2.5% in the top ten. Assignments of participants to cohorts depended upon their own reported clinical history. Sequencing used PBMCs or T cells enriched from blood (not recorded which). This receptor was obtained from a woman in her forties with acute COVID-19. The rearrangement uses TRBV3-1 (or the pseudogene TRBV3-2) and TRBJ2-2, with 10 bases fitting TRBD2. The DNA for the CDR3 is TGTGCCAGCAGCGCCAGCGGGGGGGGAACCGGGGAGCTGTTTTTT. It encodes CASSASGGGTGELFF.